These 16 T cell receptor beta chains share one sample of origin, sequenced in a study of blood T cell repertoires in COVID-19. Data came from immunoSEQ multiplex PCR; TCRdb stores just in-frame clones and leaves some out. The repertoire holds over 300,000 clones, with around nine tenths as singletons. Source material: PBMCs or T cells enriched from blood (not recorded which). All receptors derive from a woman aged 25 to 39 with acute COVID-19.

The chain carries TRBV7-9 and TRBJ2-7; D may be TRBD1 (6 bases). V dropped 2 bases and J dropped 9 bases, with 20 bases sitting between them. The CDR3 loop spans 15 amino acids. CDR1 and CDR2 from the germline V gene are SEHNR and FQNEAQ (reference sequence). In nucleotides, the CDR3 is TGTGCCAGCAGCTTACCCACAATGGGACATTCCGGGCAGTACTTC. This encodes CASSLPTMGHSGQYF.

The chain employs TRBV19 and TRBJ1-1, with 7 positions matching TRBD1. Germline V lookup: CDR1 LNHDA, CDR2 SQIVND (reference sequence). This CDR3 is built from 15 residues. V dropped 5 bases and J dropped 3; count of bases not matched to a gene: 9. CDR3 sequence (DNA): TGTGCCAGTAGTGCAGACAGGGTTCATGACACTGAAGCTTTCTTT. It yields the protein CASSADRVHDTEAFF.

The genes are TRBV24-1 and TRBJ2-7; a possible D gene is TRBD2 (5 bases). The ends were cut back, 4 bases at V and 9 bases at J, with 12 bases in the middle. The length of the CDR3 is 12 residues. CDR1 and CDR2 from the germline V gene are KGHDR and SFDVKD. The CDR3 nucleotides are TGTGCCACCAGTGACAATCCGGGAAGGCAGTACTTC. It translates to CATSDNPGRQYF.

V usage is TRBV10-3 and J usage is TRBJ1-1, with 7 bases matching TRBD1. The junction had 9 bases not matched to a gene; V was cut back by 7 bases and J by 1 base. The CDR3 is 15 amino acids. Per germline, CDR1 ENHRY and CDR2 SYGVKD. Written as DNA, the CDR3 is TGTGCCATCAACGGTGCAGGGGGGCCGAACACTGAAGCTTTCTTT. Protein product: CAINGAGGPNTEAFF.

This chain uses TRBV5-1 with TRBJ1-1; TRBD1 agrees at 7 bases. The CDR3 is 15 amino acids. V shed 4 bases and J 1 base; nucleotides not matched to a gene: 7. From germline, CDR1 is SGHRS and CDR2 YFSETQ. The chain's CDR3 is CASSTYRTGNTEAFF. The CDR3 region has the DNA TGCGCCAGCAGCACATACAGGACAGGGAACACTGAAGCTTTCTTT.

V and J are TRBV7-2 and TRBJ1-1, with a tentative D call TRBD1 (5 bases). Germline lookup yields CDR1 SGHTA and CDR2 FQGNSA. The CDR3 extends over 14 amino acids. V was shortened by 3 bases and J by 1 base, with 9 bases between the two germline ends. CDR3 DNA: TGTGCCAGCAGCTTGGAGGGGTGGAACACTGAAGCTTTCTTT. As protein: CASSLEGWNTEAFF.

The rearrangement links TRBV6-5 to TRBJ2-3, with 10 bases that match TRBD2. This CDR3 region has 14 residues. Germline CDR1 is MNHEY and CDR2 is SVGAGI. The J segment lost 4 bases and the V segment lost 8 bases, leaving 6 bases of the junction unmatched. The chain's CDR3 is CASAAGGNPDTQYF. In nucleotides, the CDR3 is TGTGCCAGCGCAGCGGGGGGGAACCCAGATACGCAGTATTTT.

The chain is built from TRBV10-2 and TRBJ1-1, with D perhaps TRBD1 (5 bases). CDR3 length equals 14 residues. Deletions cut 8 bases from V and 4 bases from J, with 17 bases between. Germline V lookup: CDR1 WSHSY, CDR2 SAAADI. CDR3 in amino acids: CASGRTRWGTEAFF. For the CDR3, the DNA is TGCGCCAGCGGAAGGACACGGTGGGGCACTGAAGCTTTCTTT.

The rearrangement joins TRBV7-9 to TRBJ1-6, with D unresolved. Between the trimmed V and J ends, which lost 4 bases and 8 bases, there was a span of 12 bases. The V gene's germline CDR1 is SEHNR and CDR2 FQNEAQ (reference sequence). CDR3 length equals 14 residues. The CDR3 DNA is TGTGCCAGCAGCTCCGGGAGGGTAGATTCACCCCTCCACTTT. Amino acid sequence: CASSSGRVDSPLHF.

The CDR3 nucleotides read TGTGCCAGCAGCCGAGGGGGACTAAACACCGGGGAGCTGTTTTTT. It encodes CASSRGGLNTGELFF. The chain joins TRBV11-3 to TRBJ2-2; D might be TRBD2 (7 bases). Per germline, CDR1 SGHNT and CDR2 YENEEA. The CDR3 has 15 amino acids. V lost 5 bases and J 2 bases, leaving 12 bases between the germline ends.

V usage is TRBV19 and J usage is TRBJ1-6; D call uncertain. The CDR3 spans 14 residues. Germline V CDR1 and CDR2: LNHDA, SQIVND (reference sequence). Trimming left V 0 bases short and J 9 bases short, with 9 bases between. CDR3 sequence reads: CASSIDLNSSPLHF. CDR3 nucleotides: TGTGCCAGTAGTATAGACCTCAACAGTTCACCCCTCCACTTT.

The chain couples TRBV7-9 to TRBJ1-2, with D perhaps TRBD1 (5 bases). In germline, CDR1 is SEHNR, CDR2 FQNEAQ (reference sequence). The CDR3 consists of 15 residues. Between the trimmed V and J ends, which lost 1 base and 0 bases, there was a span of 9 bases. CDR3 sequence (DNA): TGTGCCAGCAGCTTAGAGGCAGGGACTAACTATGGCTACACCTTC. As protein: CASSLEAGTNYGYTF.

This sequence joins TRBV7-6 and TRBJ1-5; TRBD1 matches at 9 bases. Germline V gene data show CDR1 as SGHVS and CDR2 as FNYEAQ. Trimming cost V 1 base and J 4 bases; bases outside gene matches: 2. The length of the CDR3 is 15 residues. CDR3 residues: CASSLGTGENQPQHF. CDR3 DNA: TGTGCCAGCAGCTTAGGGACAGGGGAAAATCAGCCCCAGCATTTT.

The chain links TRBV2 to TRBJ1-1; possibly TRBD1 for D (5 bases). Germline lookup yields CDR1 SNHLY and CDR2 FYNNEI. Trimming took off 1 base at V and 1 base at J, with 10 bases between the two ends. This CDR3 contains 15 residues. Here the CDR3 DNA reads TGTGCCAGCAGTGAAGGGGGCTTCGGGAACACTGAAGCTTTCTTT. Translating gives CASSEGGFGNTEAFF.

CDR3 sequence reads: CASSMGQGGNTIYF. The CDR3 DNA reads TGTGCCAGTAGTATGGGGCAGGGGGGAAACACCATATATTTT. The rearrangement links TRBV19 to TRBJ1-3; tentative D call: TRBD1 (6 bases). Trimming left V 3 bases short and J 4 bases short, with 10 bases between. Germline V gene lookup returns CDR1 LNHDA and CDR2 SQIVND (reference sequence). The CDR3 runs 14 residues. The full variable domain, rest sourced from reference TRBV19 and TRBJ1-3, is DGGITQSPKYLFRKEGQNVTLSCEQNLNHDAMYWYRQDPGQGLRLIYYSQIVNDFQKGDIAEGYSVSREKKESFPLTVTSAQKNPTAFYLCASSMGQGGNTIYFGEGSWLTVV.

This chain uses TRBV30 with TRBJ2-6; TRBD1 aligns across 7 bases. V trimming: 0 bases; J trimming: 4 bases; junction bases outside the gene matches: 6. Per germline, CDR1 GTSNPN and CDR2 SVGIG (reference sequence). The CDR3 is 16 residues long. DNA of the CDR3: TGTGCCTGGAGTGTAGGCGACAGGGCCGGGGCCAACGTCCTGACTTTC. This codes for CAWSVGDRAGANVLTF.